Below, 27 T cell receptor beta chains from the same sample are listed, as sequenced in a study of human T cells and chemical hapten exposure. TCRdb re-derived calls from the RACE reads in MiXCR, one entry per CDR3 protein. The sample records roughly 250,000 distinct CDR3 sequences, approximately 8.6% being singletons. Indicated time point: pre-sensitization, week 0. Treatment: therapeutic diphenylcyclopropenone sensitization with weekly scalp DPC. The sequenced sample was whole blood, obtained in connection with sensitization to the hapten diphenylcyclopropenone (DPC). The receptors derive from a middle-aged woman with alopecia areata. Some clones in this sample may be carry-over from other donors' samples.

V gene TRBV24-1 combines with J gene TRBJ2-5; 9 bases match TRBD1. CDR1 is KGHDR and CDR2 is SFDVKD in the germline V gene. The length of the CDR3 is 16 residues. V shed 5 bases, J shed 5 bases, and the junction held 11 bases outside the gene matches. The CDR3 DNA is TGTGCCACCAGTGGATTCCAAACAGGGGGCATCGAGACCCAGTACTTC. This encodes CATSGFQTGGIETQYF.

Only a few counts were recorded for this clonotype. Here the CDR3 DNA reads TGTGCCAGCAGTCCCCCCCCGACAGGCCGTCAAAATCAGCCCCAGCATTTT. This encodes CASSPPPTGRQNQPQHF. The chain links TRBV12-3 or TRBV12-4 to TRBJ1-5; D may be TRBD1 (6 bases). The CDR3 has 17 residues. The V end was cut by 5 bases, the J end by 4 bases, with 21 bases between.

The chain recombines TRBV20-1 with TRBJ2-3; 9 bases align to TRBD2. The CDR3 loop spans 19 amino acids. J lost 0 bases, V lost 1 base, and 14 bases had no gene match. CDR1 is DFQATT, CDR2 SNEGSKA, per germline (reference sequence). The CDR3 region has the DNA TGCAGTGCTAGAGTGAGGCGGACTAGCGCCACGTCTAGCACAGATACGCAGTATTTT. It yields the protein CSARVRRTSATSSTDTQYF.

This clonotype has a handful of counts. The chain couples TRBV7-9 to TRBJ2-3, with 9 bases aligning to TRBD1. The ends lost 5 bases at V and 6 bases at J; junction bases unmatched: 9. There are 15 residues in the CDR3. CDR1 is SEHNR and CDR2 is FQNEAQ in the germline V gene (reference sequence). CDR3 protein: CASSPGDRDPDTQYF. CDR3 nucleotide sequence: TGTGCCAGCAGCCCAGGGGACAGGGACCCCGATACGCAGTATTTT.

There are a few counts of this clonotype. The chain carries TRBV5-1 and TRBJ1-1; weak D call: TRBD1 (5 bases). The CDR3 is made up of 15 amino acids. Trimming shortened V by 4 bases and J by 4 bases, and 17 bases separated the two germline ends. The germline CDR1 and CDR2 sequences are SGHRS and YFSETQ. CDR3 in amino acids: CASSLVSIGATEAFF. CDR3 DNA sequence: TGCGCCAGCAGCCTCGTAAGCATTGGGGCCACTGAAGCTTTCTTT.

This clonotype was picked up many times. The chain couples TRBV5-1 to TRBJ2-1; 8 bases are a match to TRBD2. V lost 4 bases and J lost 6; bases outside the gene matches: 3. Germline V gene lookup returns CDR1 SGHRS and CDR2 YFSETQ. The CDR3 contains 13 residues. Written as DNA, the CDR3 is TGCGCCAGCAGCCCGGGAGGGGGCAATGAGCAGTTCTTC. It codes for CASSPGGGNEQFF.

This clonotype was picked up a small number of times. The chain carries TRBV12-3 or TRBV12-4 and TRBJ2-5; a possible D gene is TRBD2 (6 bases). V shed 7 bases and J shed 3 bases, with 18 bases lying between them. The CDR3 is 15 amino acids. CDR3 nucleotide sequence: TGTGCCAGCAAGAAGGGGAACCGGAGGGAAGAGACCCAGTACTTC. Encoded protein: CASKKGNRREETQYF.

This clonotype was picked up many times. This chain joins TRBV11-2 and TRBJ2-1, with a weak D call TRBD2 (5 bases). Trimming pared 3 bases from V and 2 bases from J, leaving 14 bases between. Germline CDR1 reads SGHAT; CDR2 reads FQNNGV. This CDR3 comprises 16 residues. The CDR3 region has the DNA TGTGCCAGCAGCTTTGGGCGGGCTCCGGCCTACAATGAGCAGTTCTTC. Encoded protein: CASSFGRAPAYNEQFF.

This clonotype was observed many times. The chain uses TRBV28 and TRBJ2-2, with D unclear. The germline V and J ends were trimmed by 1 base and 5 bases, with 11 bases remaining between them. CDR3 length: 15 residues. Germline V gene lookup returns CDR1 MDHEN and CDR2 SYDVKM. The CDR3, as DNA: TGTGCCAGCAGTTTATATGCGAAGGGAACCGGGGAGCTGTTTTTT. Translated, it gives CASSLYAKGTGELFF.

This clonotype has at least ten counts. The chain couples TRBV5-5 to TRBJ1-1; possibly TRBD1 for D (5 bases). Germline V CDR1 and CDR2: SGHKS, YYEKEE (reference sequence). With 3 bases removed from V and 4 bases from J, the gap between germline ends came to 13 bases. The length of the CDR3 is 14 residues. CDR3 bases: TGTGCCAGCAGCTCCGGGACCCCGGGCACTGAAGCTTTCTTT. It is translated as CASSSGTPGTEAFF.

This chain links TRBV5-6 with TRBJ2-1, with 12 bases lining up with TRBD2. Germline CDR1 SGHDT, CDR2 YYEEEE. This CDR3 has 15 residues. Trimming took 5 bases from V and 11 from J; bases not matched to a gene: 11. The CDR3: CASSYSTSGSSKQFF. DNA of the CDR3: TGTGCCAGCAGTTACTCGACTAGCGGGAGCAGTAAGCAGTTCTTC.

This clonotype appeared a few times. For the CDR3, the DNA is TGTGCCAGCAGCCACCCCGGGACTACGTACGAGCAGTACTTC. Translation: CASSHPGTTYEQYF. The J gene is TRBJ2-7, the V gene TRBV27, with 7 positions matching TRBD2. Unmatched junction bases numbered 9, after V lost 6 bases and J lost 4 bases. Germline lookup yields CDR1 MNHEY and CDR2 SMNVEV (reference sequence). The CDR3 has 14 amino acids.

A few counts support this clonotype. The chain joins TRBV6-6 to TRBJ2-5; weak D call: TRBD2 (5 bases). The germline CDR1 and CDR2 sequences are MNHNY and SVGAGI (reference sequence). This CDR3 region has 13 residues. CDR3 sequence: CASVGTFQETQYF. As DNA, the CDR3 is TGTGCTAGCGTGGGCACATTCCAAGAGACCCAGTACTTC.

This chain links TRBV11-2 with TRBJ2-1, with D maybe TRBD2 (6 bases). The CDR3 has 15 amino acids. Germline assignment: CDR1 SGHAT and CDR2 FQNNGV. Trimming left V 0 bases short and J 6 bases short, with 12 bases between. The CDR3 loop reads CASSLDRGTPNEQFF. CDR3 nucleotide sequence: TGTGCCAGCAGCTTAGATCGGGGGACGCCCAATGAGCAGTTCTTC.

This sequence joins TRBV5-1 and TRBJ2-7, with TRBD1 as a possible D gene (5 bases). Trimming removed 4 bases from V and 3 bases from J, with 14 bases in between. The CDR3 runs to 14 residues. Germline values: CDR1 SGHRS, CDR2 YFSETQ. The CDR3 sequence is CASSRDSLNYEQYF. In DNA, the CDR3 is TGCGCCAGCAGCCGAGACAGCCTCAACTACGAGCAGTACTTC. Using reference TRBV5-1 and TRBJ2-7 for the parts outside the CDR3, the full variable domain is KAGVTQTPRYLIKTRGQQVTLSCSPISGHRSVSWYQQTPGQGLQFLFEYFSETQRNKGNFPGRFSGRQFSNSRSEMNVSTLELGDSALYLCASSRDSLNYEQYFGPGTRLTVT.

This clonotype was seen repeatedly, ten times or more. The V and J genes are TRBV7-3 and TRBJ2-1, with TRBD2 identical over 10 bases. This CDR3 is built from 15 residues. CDR1 is SGHTA and CDR2 is FQGTGA in the germline V gene. Losses at the gene ends were 0 bases for V and 5 bases for J; bases not matched to a gene: 1. Here the CDR3 reads CASSLTLAGDNEQFF. In DNA form, the CDR3 reads TGTGCCAGCAGCTTAACTCTAGCGGGAGACAATGAGCAGTTCTTC.

This clonotype was picked up many times. This chain links TRBV6-2 or TRBV6-3 with TRBJ1-1; TRBD1 is a possible D gene (6 bases). Germline V gene lookup returns CDR1 MNHEY and CDR2 SVGEGT. The CDR3 contains 13 residues. V dropped 7 bases and J dropped 4 bases, with 13 bases sitting between them. The CDR3 DNA reads TGTGCCAGCACTCAAGGACAGTTCACTGAAGCTTTCTTT. Its protein is CASTQGQFTEAFF.

On this clonotype: Germline is not matched at one junction end, which may reflect a read error. The rearrangement joins TRBV7-7 to TRBJ2-1; 11 bases fit TRBD2. Germline lookup yields CDR1 SSHAT and CDR2 FNYEAQ (reference sequence). The CDR3 extends over 16 amino acids. CDR3 loop: CASSLGTSGSYNEQFF. CDR3 DNA: TGTGCTAGCAGCTTAGGGACTAGCGGATCCTACAATGAGCAGTTCTTC.

In this sample, this clonotype turned up a few times. The chain is built from TRBV7-8 and TRBJ2-2; D remains unclear. The germline V gene has CDR1 SGHVS and CDR2 FQNEAQ. This CDR3 has 17 amino acids. Trimming stripped 2 bases from V and 2 bases from J, with 15 bases between. The CDR3 sequence: CASSLIMTMANTGELFF. CDR3 DNA: TGTGCCAGCAGCTTAATTATGACAATGGCCAACACCGGGGAGCTGTTTTTT.

This clonotype was seen a few times. The chain has TRBV20-1 and TRBJ2-5; perhaps TRBD1 as D (5 bases). The V gene lost 2 bases and the J gene lost 3 bases, with 13 bases spanning the gap. CDR1 DFQATT and CDR2 SNEGSKA come from the germline V gene (reference sequence). This CDR3 comprises 14 residues. CDR3 coding DNA: TGCAGTGCTAGAAGGGGAACAGGAAAAGAGACCCAGTACTTC. It yields the protein CSARRGTGKETQYF.

This clonotype has ten or more counts. This chain's CDR3 is CASNSPASGDTQYF. CDR3 sequence (DNA): TGTGCCAGCAATTCGCCGGCTAGCGGAGATACGCAGTATTTT. J is TRBJ2-3 and V is TRBV6-5; TRBD2 agrees at 7 bases. Germline CDR1 and CDR2: MNHEY and SVGAGI. The CDR3 consists of 14 residues. The V and J ends lost 7 bases and 5 bases, in that order; junction bases with no gene match: 9.

This clonotype was picked up a small number of times. The chain uses TRBV11-1 and TRBJ1-2; no definite D call. Germline loops: CDR1 SGHAT, CDR2 FQDESV (reference sequence). V was trimmed by 5 bases and J by 7 bases, leaving 11 bases between them. The CDR3 contains 12 residues. In nucleotides, the CDR3 is TGTGCCAGCAGCCTAACGGACGCTGGCTACACCTTC. Translating gives CASSLTDAGYTF.

This clonotype was counted many times. This chain joins TRBV29-1 and TRBJ1-1; 7 bases agree with TRBD1. This CDR3 spans 15 amino acids. CDR1 is SQVTM and CDR2 is ANQGSEA in the germline V gene. Trimming at V came to 4 bases and at J to 6 bases, leaving 14 bases not matched to a gene. In DNA, the CDR3 is TGCAGCGTTGTTCGAGGGGGCGAGTGGATCTCTGAAGCTTTCTTT. The encoded protein is CSVVRGGEWISEAFF.

This clonotype has more than one count but fewer than ten. The chain carries TRBV12-3 or TRBV12-4 and TRBJ2-5, with D unclear. V lost 4 bases, J lost 1 base, and 4 bases lay in between. The CDR3 is 12 residues long. CDR3 sequence reads: CASSWLQETQYF. The CDR3 coding sequence is TGTGCCAGCAGTTGGCTCCAAGAGACCCAGTACTTC.

There are a few counts of this clonotype. The chain carries TRBV5-1 and TRBJ1-6; the D is unclear. Per germline, CDR1 SGHRS and CDR2 YFSETQ. With 1 base removed from V and 9 bases from J, the gap between germline ends came to 8 bases. There are 13 residues in the CDR3. As DNA, the CDR3 is TGCGCCAGCAGCTTGCTTTCGGGTTCACCCCTCCACTTT. Amino acid sequence: CASSLLSGSPLHF.

This clonotype was picked up many times. This chain links TRBV29-1 with TRBJ2-3; 7 nucleotides line up with TRBD1. Germline V gene data show CDR1 as SQVTM and CDR2 as ANQGSEA. Losses at the gene ends were 1 base for V and 5 bases for J; bases not matched to a gene: 3. This CDR3 is built from 13 residues. Written as DNA, the CDR3 is TGCAGCGTTGAAGGAGGGGGCATAGATACGCAGTATTTT. It encodes CSVEGGGIDTQYF.

In this sample, this clonotype turned up a few times. V and J are TRBV4-2 and TRBJ1-6, with D perhaps matching TRBD1 (5 bases). The germline gives CDR1 LGHNA, CDR2 YNFKEQ. The CDR3 has 15 amino acids. Trimming pared 0 bases from V and 10 bases from J, leaving 13 bases between. CDR3 DNA sequence: TGTGCCAGCAGCCAAGACCAGGGAGTCCAGTCACCCCTCCACTTT. Translation: CASSQDQGVQSPLHF.